The clone carrying this T cell receptor beta chain has just a few counts. What it recognizes is unknown. Libraries were prepared by immunoSEQ multiplex PCR; TCRdb keeps only in-frame clonotypes and omits some of them. The sample includes some 90,000 clones, around 90% of them seen just once. Per germline, CDR1 MNHEY and CDR2 SMNVEV (reference sequence). The CDR3 has 14 amino acids. Trimming pared 2 bases from V and 3 bases from J, leaving 10 bases between. The data originate from a study of T cell responses to AZD1222 COVID-19 vaccine. Overall study results and limits: No repertoire was sampled before or during the peak T cell response, only after it. Dominant CD4 TCR responses targeted spike regions 160-218 and 743-854. Mostly white British, mostly female donors; authors suggested clonal diversity may be underestimated.

Combined were second doses at about 4 or about 12 weeks. The sequenced sample was peripheral blood, obtained 28 days after the second AZD1222 dose. The chain employs TRBV27 and TRBJ1-1; D remains unclear. The receptor comes from an adult who received the AZD1222 COVID-19 vaccine. CDR3 bases: TGTGCCAGCAGTTTACAGGTTCAGGACACTGAAGCTTTCTTT. Translated: CASSLQVQDTEAFF.